This T cell receptor (beta chain) originates from a study of cytomegalovirus exposure and HLA in healthy donors. Across the whole study: Genetic ancestry analysis placed over 75% of the 300 to 500 donors that were genotyped in the Caucasian-associated cluster.

Study-wide points: TCR beta sequences reportedly predicted the HLA-A and HLA-B alleles of most subjects accurately. Most CMV-associated TCR beta chains appeared HLA-restricted in a later analysis. An analysis done earlier found most TCR beta V segments productive about 87% or about 30% of the time.

PCR amplification relied on 60 Vbeta primers (plus 13 Jbeta primers). Here immunoSEQ multiplex PCR was the method, and the copy in TCRdb shows in-frame clones only, minus some. The sample contains about 140,000 clones, around 80% of which appear only once. Comment on this clone: Its specificity is unknown.

The sample taken for sequencing was PBMCs. This clonotype was obtained from a man aged 30 to 45 in good health and CMV-seropositive.

CDR3: CASAVDRAPPYTQYF. The CDR3 DNA follows: TGTGCCAGCGCAGTGGACAGGGCCCCACCTTATACGCAGTATTTT. This chain uses TRBV27 with TRBJ2-3; TRBD1 matches at 8 bases. Germline-derived CDR1 and CDR2 are MNHEY and SMNVEV (reference sequence). This CDR3 contains 15 residues. Trimming removed 8 bases from V and 7 bases from J; junction bases left unmatched: 14.